This TCR beta chain was sequenced for a study of neurological immune-mediated disorders. Study results and limitations: Healthy controls had more TCR clonal expansion than multiple sclerosis, which showed the least, whereas HTLV-1-associated myelopathy showed the most. CDR3 amino acid sequences found in expanded clones were never shared across subjects, suggesting private repertoires in all groups.

Germline CDR1 SNHLY, CDR2 FYNNEI. The CDR3 covers 13 residues. V was shortened by 8 bases and J by 4 bases, with 12 bases between the two germline ends. Many counts were recorded for this clonotype. Its antigen remains unidentified. 5'RACE employing 10-nucleotide random UMIs yielded the cDNA. TCRdb re-derived calls from the 5' RACE reads in MiXCR, one entry per CDR3 protein. The sample holds tens of thousands of distinct CDR3 sequences; roughly 10% are singletons and the top ten take 3.5% to 4%. The gene calls are TRBV2 and TRBJ1-3; D unclear. Sequencing was carried out using CD4+ T cells from blood. The receptor was isolated from a woman in her twenties or thirties with HTLV-1-associated myelopathy (HAM/TSP). The CDR3 protein is CASDRAGGNTIYF. DNA for the CDR3: TGTGCCAGCGACCGGGCGGGAGGAAACACCATATATTTT.